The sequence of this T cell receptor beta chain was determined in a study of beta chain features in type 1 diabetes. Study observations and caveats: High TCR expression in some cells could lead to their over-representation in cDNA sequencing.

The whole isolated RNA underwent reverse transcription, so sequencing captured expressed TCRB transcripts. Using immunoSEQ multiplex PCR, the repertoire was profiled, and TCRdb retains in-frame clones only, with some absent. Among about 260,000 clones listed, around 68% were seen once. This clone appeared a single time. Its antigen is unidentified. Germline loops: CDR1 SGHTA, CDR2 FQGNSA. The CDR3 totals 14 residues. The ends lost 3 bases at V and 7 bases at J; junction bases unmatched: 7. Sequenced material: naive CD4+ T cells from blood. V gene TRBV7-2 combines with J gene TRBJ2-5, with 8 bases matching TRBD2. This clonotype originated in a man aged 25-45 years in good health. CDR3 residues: CASSFSGSMATQYF. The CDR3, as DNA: TGTGCCAGCAGCTTCAGCGGGAGCATGGCGACCCAGTACTTC.